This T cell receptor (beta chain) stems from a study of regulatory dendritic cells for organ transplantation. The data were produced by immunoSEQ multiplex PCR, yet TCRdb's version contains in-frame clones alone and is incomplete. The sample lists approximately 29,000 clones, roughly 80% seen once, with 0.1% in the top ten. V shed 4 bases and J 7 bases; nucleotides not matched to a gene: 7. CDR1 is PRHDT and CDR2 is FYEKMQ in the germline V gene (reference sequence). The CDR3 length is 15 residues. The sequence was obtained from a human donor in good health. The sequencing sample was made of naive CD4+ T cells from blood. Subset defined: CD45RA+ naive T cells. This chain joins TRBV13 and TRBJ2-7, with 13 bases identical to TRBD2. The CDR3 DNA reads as TGTGCCAGCAGCTCCCGTGGACTAGCGGGGGAGGAGCAGTACTTC. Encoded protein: CASSSRGLAGEEQYF. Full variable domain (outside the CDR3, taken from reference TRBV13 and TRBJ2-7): AAGVIQSPRHLIKEKRETATLKCYPIPRHDTVYWYQQGPGQDPQFLISFYEKMQSDKGSIPDRFSAQQFSDYHSELNMSSLELGDSALYFCASSSRGLAGEEQYFGPGTRLTVT.